The clone carrying this T cell receptor (beta chain) showed up just once. Its antigen is still unknown. At one end, the junction sequence differs from germline, possibly due to a read error. This entry is derived from a study of cytomegalovirus exposure and HLA in healthy donors. General study findings and limits: Associated with HLA alleles at 0.05 false discovery rate in a later analysis were over 15,000 TCR beta sequences.

The PCR contained 60 Vbeta and 13 Jbeta primers. Data came from immunoSEQ multiplex PCR; TCRdb stores just in-frame clones and leaves some out. The table has a few hundred thousand clones, roughly 80% seen once. Germline values: CDR1 SEHNR, CDR2 FQNEAQ (reference sequence). This CDR3 comprises 14 residues. Samples came from healthy bone marrow donors. Unrecorded immune exposure was likely among donors, who were nominally healthy when sampled. Sequencing was done on a sample of PBMCs. The rearrangement uses TRBV7-9 and TRBJ1-2; 7 bases align to TRBD1. The sequence was collected from a girl aged 2 to 10 in good health and CMV-seronegative. The CDR3 DNA sequence: TGTTCCAGCAGTTTACAGGGGTCTAACTATGGCTACACCTTC. It is translated as CSSSLQGSNYGYTF.